This T cell receptor beta chain was obtained from a study of blood T cell repertoires in COVID-19. Whole-study context: Researchers got acute and convalescent COVID-19 samples from the United States, Italy and Spain.

Only in-frame clones appear in the TCRdb table, and some are missing; sequencing was by immunoSEQ multiplex PCR. The profile shows about 300,000 clones, 85% to 90% of them singletons. Two negative PCRs, clearance, or symptom resolution had been documented for recovered Cohort 3 donors. The germline V gene has CDR1 WSHSY and CDR2 SAAADI. The CDR3 length is 16 residues. V was pared by 6 bases and J by 2 bases, with 5 bases of the junction left unmatched. The material sequenced was PBMCs or T cells enriched from blood (not recorded which). The receptor was derived from a man aged 25 to 40 who had recovered from COVID-19. This rearrangement joins TRBV10-2 to TRBJ2-6; 9 bases are shared with TRBD1. CDR3 region: CASRGQGEPGANVLTF. DNA of the CDR3: TGCGCCAGCAGGGGACAGGGCGAGCCTGGGGCCAACGTCCTGACTTTC.